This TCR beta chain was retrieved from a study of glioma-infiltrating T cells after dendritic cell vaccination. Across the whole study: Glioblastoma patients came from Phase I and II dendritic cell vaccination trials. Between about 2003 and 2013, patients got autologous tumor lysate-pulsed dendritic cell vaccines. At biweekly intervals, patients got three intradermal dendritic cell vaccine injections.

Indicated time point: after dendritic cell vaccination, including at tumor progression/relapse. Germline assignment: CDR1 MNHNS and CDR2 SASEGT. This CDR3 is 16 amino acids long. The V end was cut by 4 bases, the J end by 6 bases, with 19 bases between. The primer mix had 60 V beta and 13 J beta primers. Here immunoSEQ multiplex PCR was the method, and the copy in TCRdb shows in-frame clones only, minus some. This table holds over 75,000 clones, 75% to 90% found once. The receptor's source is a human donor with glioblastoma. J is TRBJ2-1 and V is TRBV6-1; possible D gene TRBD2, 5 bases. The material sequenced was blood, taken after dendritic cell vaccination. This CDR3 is CASSADWAGWGNEQFF. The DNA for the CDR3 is TGTGCCAGCAGTGCTGACTGGGCGGGCTGGGGCAATGAGCAGTTCTTC.